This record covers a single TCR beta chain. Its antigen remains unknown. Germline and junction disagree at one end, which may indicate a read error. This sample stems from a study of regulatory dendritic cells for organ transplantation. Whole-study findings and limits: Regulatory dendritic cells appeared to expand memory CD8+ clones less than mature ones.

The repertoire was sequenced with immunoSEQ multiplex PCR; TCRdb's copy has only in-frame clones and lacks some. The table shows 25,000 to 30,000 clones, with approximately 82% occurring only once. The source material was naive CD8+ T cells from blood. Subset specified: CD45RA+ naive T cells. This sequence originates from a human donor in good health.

The CDR3 DNA sequence: TGTGCTAGCAGCTTAACTCTAGCAATAACAGATACGCAGTATTTT. Translation: CASSLTLAITDTQYF. This rearrangement joins TRBV7-7 to TRBJ2-3; TRBD2 is a possible D gene (5 bases). Germline CDR1 reads SSHAT; CDR2 reads FNYEAQ (reference sequence). This CDR3 spans 15 amino acids. The entire variable domain, with the rest obtained from reference TRBV7-7 and TRBJ2-3, is as follows: GAGVSQSPRYKVTKRGQDVTLRCDPISSHATLYWYQQALGQGPEFLTYFNYEAQPDKSGLPSDRFSAERPEGSISTLTIQRTEQRDSAMYRCASSLTLAITDTQYFGPGTRLTVL.